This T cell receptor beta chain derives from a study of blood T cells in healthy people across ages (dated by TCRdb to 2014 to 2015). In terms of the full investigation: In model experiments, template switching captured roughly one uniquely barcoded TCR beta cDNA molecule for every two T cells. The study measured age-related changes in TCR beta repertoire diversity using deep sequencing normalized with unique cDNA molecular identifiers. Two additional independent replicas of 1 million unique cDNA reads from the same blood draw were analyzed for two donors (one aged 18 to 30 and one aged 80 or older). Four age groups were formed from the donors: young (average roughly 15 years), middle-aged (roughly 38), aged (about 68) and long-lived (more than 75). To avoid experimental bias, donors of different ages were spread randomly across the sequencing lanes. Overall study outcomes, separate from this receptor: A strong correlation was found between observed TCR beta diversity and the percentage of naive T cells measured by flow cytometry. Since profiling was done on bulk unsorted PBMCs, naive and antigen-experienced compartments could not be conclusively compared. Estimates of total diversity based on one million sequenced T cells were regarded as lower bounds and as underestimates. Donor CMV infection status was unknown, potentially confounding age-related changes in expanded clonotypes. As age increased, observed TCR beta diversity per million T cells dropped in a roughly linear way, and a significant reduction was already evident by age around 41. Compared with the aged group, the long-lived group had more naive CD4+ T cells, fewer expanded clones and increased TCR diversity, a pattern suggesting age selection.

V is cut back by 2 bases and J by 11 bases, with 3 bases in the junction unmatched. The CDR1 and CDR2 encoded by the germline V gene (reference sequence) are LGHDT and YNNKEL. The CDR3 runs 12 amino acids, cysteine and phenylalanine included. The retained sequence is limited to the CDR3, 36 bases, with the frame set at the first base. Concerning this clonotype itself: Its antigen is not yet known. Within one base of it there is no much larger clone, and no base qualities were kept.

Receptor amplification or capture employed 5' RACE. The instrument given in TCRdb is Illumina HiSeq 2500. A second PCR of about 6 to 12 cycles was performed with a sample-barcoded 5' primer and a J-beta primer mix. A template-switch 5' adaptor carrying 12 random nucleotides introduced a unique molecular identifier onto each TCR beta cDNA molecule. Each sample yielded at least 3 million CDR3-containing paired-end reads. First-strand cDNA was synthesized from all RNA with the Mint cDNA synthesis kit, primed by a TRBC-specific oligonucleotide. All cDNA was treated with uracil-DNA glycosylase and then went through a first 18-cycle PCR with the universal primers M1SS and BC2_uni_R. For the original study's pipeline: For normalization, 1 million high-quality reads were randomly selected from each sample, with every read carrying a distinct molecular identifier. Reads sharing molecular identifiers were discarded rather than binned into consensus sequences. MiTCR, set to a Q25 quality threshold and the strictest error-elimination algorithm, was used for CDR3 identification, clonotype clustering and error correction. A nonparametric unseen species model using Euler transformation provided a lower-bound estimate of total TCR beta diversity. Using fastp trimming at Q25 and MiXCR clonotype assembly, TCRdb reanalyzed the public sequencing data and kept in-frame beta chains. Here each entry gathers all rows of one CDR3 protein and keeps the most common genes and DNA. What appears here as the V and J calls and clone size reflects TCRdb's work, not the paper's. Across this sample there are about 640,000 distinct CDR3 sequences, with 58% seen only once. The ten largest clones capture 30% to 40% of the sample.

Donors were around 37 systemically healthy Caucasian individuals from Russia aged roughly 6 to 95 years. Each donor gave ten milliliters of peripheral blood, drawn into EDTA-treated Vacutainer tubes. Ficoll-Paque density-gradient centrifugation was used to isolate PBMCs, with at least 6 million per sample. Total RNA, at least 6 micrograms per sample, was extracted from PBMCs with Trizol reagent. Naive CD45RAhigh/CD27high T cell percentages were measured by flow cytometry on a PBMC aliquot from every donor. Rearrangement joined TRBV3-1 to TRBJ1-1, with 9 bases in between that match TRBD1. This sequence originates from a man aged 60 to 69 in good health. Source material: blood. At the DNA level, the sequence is TGTGCCAGCAGCCAATCCGACAGGGGGGCTTTCTTT. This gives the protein CASSQSDRGAFF.